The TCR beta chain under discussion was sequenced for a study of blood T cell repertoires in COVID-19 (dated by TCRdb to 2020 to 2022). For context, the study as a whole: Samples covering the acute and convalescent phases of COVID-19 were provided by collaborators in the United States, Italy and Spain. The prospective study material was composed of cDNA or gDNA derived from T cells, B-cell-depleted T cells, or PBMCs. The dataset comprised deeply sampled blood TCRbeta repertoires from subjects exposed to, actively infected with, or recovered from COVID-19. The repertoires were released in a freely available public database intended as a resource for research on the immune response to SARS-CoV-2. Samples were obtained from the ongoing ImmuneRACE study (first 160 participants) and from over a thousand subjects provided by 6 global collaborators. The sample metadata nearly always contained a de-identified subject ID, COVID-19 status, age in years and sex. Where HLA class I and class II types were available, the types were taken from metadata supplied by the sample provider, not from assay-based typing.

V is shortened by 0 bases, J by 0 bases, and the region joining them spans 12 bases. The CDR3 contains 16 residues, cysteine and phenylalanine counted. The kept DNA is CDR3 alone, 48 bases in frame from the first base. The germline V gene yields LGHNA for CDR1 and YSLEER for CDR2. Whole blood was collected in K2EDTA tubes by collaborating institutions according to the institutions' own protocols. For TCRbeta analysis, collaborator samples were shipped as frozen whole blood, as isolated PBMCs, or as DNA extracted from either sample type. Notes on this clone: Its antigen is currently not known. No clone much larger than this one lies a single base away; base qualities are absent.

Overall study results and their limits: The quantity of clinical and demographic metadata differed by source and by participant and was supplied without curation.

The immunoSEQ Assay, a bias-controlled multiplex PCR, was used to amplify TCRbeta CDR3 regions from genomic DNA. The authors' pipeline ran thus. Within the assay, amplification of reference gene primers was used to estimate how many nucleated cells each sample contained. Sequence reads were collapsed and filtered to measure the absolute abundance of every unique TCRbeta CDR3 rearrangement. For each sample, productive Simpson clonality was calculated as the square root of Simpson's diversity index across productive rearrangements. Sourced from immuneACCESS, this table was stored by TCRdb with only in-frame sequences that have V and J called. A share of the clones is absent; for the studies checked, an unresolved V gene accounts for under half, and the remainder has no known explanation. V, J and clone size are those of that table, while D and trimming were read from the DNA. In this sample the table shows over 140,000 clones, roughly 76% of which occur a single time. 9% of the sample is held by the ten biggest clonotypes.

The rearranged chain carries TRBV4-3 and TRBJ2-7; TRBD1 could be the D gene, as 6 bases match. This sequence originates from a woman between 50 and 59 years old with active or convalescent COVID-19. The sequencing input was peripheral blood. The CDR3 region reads CASSQDRQAYSYEQYF. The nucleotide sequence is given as TGCGCCAGCAGCCAAGACCGACAGGCCTACTCCTACGAGCAGTACTTC.